This T cell receptor beta chain comes out of a study of vaccination effects on CD4 cells after COVID-19. Broader study findings: Marked contraction was observed in infection-induced and vaccine-induced clones late after vaccination.

When 10 to 11 days of culture had elapsed, CD4+ T cells were isolated. In regard to this clone: No antigen is known for it.

Trimming cost V 5 bases and J 1 base, with 15 bases left between them. The germline gives CDR1 LGHNA, CDR2 YSLEER. This CDR3 contains 17 residues. The assay was immunoSEQ multiplex PCR, and TCRdb's table has in-frame clones only and misses some. The sample yields about 47,000 clones, approximately 80% seen once. The receptor was derived from a human donor who had a prior SARS-CoV-2 infection. Sequencing used CD4+ T cells from PBMCs cultured without peptide, obtained before COVID-19 vaccination. The rearrangement links TRBV4-3 to TRBJ2-6; either TRBD1 or TRBD2 may supply D (5 bases each). The CDR3 DNA is TGCGCCAGCAGCTGGGGCATCAGGAGGTCTGGGGCCAACGTCCTGACTTTC. Amino acids: CASSWGIRRSGANVLTF.